One sample yielded the 30 T cell receptor beta chains listed below, sequenced in a study of cytomegalovirus exposure and HLA in healthy donors. Profiling relied on immunoSEQ multiplex PCR, and the TCRdb table lists in-frame clones only, not all of them. The sample has around 300,000 clones; 80% to 90% are singletons. The material sequenced was PBMCs. These TCRs come from a woman between 18 and 29 years old in good health and CMV-seronegative.

The V gene is TRBV7-2, the J gene TRBJ1-5; D gene ambiguous. The CDR3 runs to 15 residues. Germline CDR1 SGHTA, CDR2 FQGNSA. V was trimmed by 1 base and J by 4 bases, leaving 11 bases between them. CDR3 in amino acids: CASSLEIRRNQPQHF. In nucleotides, the CDR3 is TGTGCCAGCAGCTTAGAGATCAGGCGAAATCAGCCCCAGCATTTT.

This chain uses TRBV4-2 with TRBJ1-3, with a possible D match to TRBD1 (6 bases). Trimming left V 1 base short and J 2 bases short, with 12 bases between. CDR1 is LGHNA and CDR2 is YNFKEQ in the germline V gene. The CDR3 has 16 amino acids. The CDR3 nucleotides read TGTGCCAGCAGCCAAGGGACAGCCGGTGCTGGAAACACCATATATTTT. This codes for CASSQGTAGAGNTIYF.

The chain uses TRBV18 and TRBJ1-1; 9 bases are a match to TRBD1. Unmatched junction bases numbered 5, after V lost 5 bases and J lost 1 base. From germline, CDR1 is KGHSH and CDR2 LQKENI. This CDR3 region has 15 residues. The DNA of the CDR3 is TGTGCCAGCTCAAACCGGGGACAGGGGAACACTGAAGCTTTCTTT. Translating gives CASSNRGQGNTEAFF.

The rearrangement uses TRBV18 and TRBJ2-5, with 9 positions matching TRBD1. With V trimmed by 4 bases and J by 3 bases, 6 bases remained unmatched. In germline, CDR1 is KGHSH, CDR2 LQKENI. The CDR3 consists of 15 residues. DNA of the CDR3: TGTGCCAGCTCACGGAGGGGACAGGGAGAAGAGACCCAGTACTTC. Its protein is CASSRRGQGEETQYF.

The genes are TRBV11-1 and TRBJ2-7, with D maybe TRBD2 (6 bases). The CDR3 sequence is 15 residues long. Deletions cut 1 base from V and 1 base from J, with 11 bases between. Germline CDR1 is SGHAT and CDR2 is FQDESV (reference sequence). CDR3 sequence reads: CASSLGGTASYEQYF. Here the CDR3 DNA reads TGTGCCAGCAGCTTAGGCGGGACTGCTTCCTACGAGCAGTACTTC.

The chain combines TRBV7-9 with TRBJ2-5, with a weak D call TRBD2 (6 bases). The CDR3 length is 14 residues. Germline-derived CDR1 and CDR2 are SEHNR and FQNEAQ (reference sequence). V was shortened by 5 bases and J by 2 bases, with 12 bases between the two germline ends. The CDR3, as DNA: TGTGCCAGCAGCGTTAGCGGCATACAAGAGACCCAGTACTTC. Its translation is CASSVSGIQETQYF.

V usage is TRBV11-3 and J usage is TRBJ2-7; D might be TRBD1 (6 bases). The ends were cut back, 1 base at V and 0 bases at J, with 13 bases in the middle. The V gene's germline CDR1 is SGHNT and CDR2 YENEEA. The CDR3 is 16 residues long. The CDR3 loop reads CASSLGGQLSSYEQYF. Written as DNA, the CDR3 is TGTGCCAGCAGCTTAGGCGGACAGCTATCCTCCTACGAGCAGTACTTC. The entire variable domain, with the rest obtained from reference TRBV11-3 and TRBJ2-7, is as follows: EAGVVQSPRYKIIEKKQPVAFWCNPISGHNTLYWYLQNLGQGPELLIRYENEEAVDDSQLPKDRFSAERLKGVDSTLKIQPAELGDSAVYLCASSLGGQLSSYEQYFGPGTRLTVT.

The rearrangement joins TRBV27 to TRBJ1-5; D perhaps matches TRBD1 (5 bases). Trimming left V 3 bases short and J 6 bases short, with 15 bases between. Per the germline V gene, CDR1 is MNHEY and CDR2 is SMNVEV (reference sequence). This CDR3 spans 15 amino acids. The CDR3 here is CASSLDGALSQPQHF. DNA of the CDR3: TGTGCCAGCAGTTTGGATGGGGCGTTAAGTCAGCCCCAGCATTTT.

A note on this clone: The same CDR3 is also encoded by other DNA sequences in this sample. The chain uses TRBV5-6 and TRBJ2-7, with TRBD1 identical over 8 bases. Looked up from germline, CDR1 is SGHDT and CDR2 is YYEEEE. The CDR3 is made up of 13 amino acids. V was pared by 2 bases and J by 7 bases, with 5 bases of the junction left unmatched. This CDR3 is CASSLGTGGEQYF. The CDR3 bases are TGTGCCAGCAGCTTAGGGACAGGAGGTGAGCAGTACTTC.

In this sample, this clone turned up once. The rearrangement links TRBV6-5 to TRBJ2-7; maybe TRBD2 (5 bases). The CDR3 is 14 residues long. V lost 4 bases to trimming and J lost 1 base, with 11 bases between them. From germline, CDR1 is MNHEY and CDR2 SVGAGI. The DNA for the CDR3 is TGTGCCAGCAGTTCGGGATCGATTTCCTACGAGCAGTACTTC. It encodes CASSSGSISYEQYF.

CDR3 nucleotides: TGCGCCAGCAGTGACACGACTAGCGGGAGGTCCTACGAGCAGTACTTC. It specifies CASSDTTSGRSYEQYF. The rearrangement uses TRBV10-1 and TRBJ2-7; 13 bases are shared with TRBD2. CDR1 WNHNN and CDR2 SYGVQD come from the germline V gene (reference sequence). The V gene end was trimmed by 3 bases and the J gene end by 1 base; junction bases not matched to a gene: 3. CDR3 length: 16 amino acids.

The chain combines TRBV2 with TRBJ2-7; 7 positions match TRBD1. The CDR3 extends over 16 amino acids. The V and J ends lost 5 bases and 1 base, in that order; junction bases with no gene match: 11. Germline V gene sequence: CDR1 SNHLY, CDR2 FYNNEI. The DNA for the CDR3 is TGTGCCAGCAGTTTCCAAAGGGACAGCCGATCCTACGAGCAGTACTTC. Protein product: CASSFQRDSRSYEQYF. The variable domain in full, completed from reference TRBV2 and TRBJ2-7, reads EPEVTQTPSHQVTQMGQEVILRCVPISNHLYFYWYRQILGQKVEFLVSFYNNEISEKSEIFDDQFSVERPDGSNFTLKIRSTKLEDSAMYFCASSFQRDSRSYEQYFGPGTRLTVT.

The chain has TRBV13 and TRBJ2-7; 7 bases align to TRBD1. CDR3 length equals 14 residues. Germline CDR1 and CDR2: PRHDT and FYEKMQ (reference sequence). Trimming took 4 bases from V and 1 from J; bases not matched to a gene: 4. In DNA form, the CDR3 reads TGTGCCAGCAGCTGGGGGACAGCTTCCTACGAGCAGTACTTC. Translated, it gives CASSWGTASYEQYF.

The J gene is TRBJ2-7, the V gene TRBV19; D not certain. The CDR3 consists of 13 residues. Per germline, CDR1 LNHDA and CDR2 SQIVND (reference sequence). Trimming cost V 7 bases and J 2 bases, with 12 bases left between them. CDR3 DNA: TGTGCCAGTACCCGCGGCAAGACCTACGAGCAGTACTTC. This codes for CASTRGKTYEQYF.

The chain is built from TRBV2 and TRBJ2-2, with a weak D call TRBD2 (6 bases). CDR1 and CDR2 from the germline V gene are SNHLY and FYNNEI. Trimming left V 10 bases short and J 6 bases short, with 18 bases between. The CDR3 has 14 amino acids. The CDR3: CATRGREMAGELFF. As DNA, the CDR3 is TGTGCCACGAGGGGTCGGGAGATGGCCGGGGAGCTGTTTTTT. The full variable domain, its missing parts supplied by reference TRBV2 and TRBJ2-2, is EPEVTQTPSHQVTQMGQEVILRCVPISNHLYFYWYRQILGQKVEFLVSFYNNEISEKSEIFDDQFSVERPDGSNFTLKIRSTKLEDSAMYFCATRGREMAGELFFGEGSRLTVL.

The chain has TRBV2 and TRBJ2-1; D remains ambiguous. Looked up from germline, CDR1 is SNHLY and CDR2 is FYNNEI. V lost 3 bases, J lost 15 bases, and 12 bases lay in between. This CDR3 spans 11 amino acids. CDR3 region: CASSDRGRRFF. In DNA form, the CDR3 reads TGTGCCAGCAGTGACCGCGGTCGTCGGTTCTTC.

V is TRBV30 and J is TRBJ2-3; 7 bases agree with TRBD2. The ends lost 1 base at V and 4 bases at J; junction bases unmatched: 5. This CDR3 region has 14 residues. The V gene's germline CDR1 is GTSNPN and CDR2 SVGIG (reference sequence). CDR3 protein: CAWSDWGGADTQYF. CDR3 in DNA: TGTGCCTGGAGTGATTGGGGAGGGGCAGATACGCAGTATTTT. Full variable domain (missing parts from reference TRBV30 and TRBJ2-3): SQTIHQWPATLVQPVGSPLSLECTVEGTSNPNLYWYRQAAGRGLQLLFYSVGIGQISSEVPQNLSASRPQDRQFILSSKKLLLSDSGFYLCAWSDWGGADTQYFGPGTRLTVL.

This chain uses TRBV27 with TRBJ2-5, with a possible D match to TRBD2 (6 bases). Trimming pared 5 bases from V and 1 base from J, leaving 8 bases between. The CDR3 sequence is 13 residues long. CDR1 is MNHEY and CDR2 is SMNVEV in the germline V gene (reference sequence). In nucleotides, the CDR3 is TGTGCCAGCAGTCGGGGGTTCCAAGAGACCCAGTACTTC. The encoded protein is CASSRGFQETQYF.

The V call is TRBV2, the J call TRBJ2-7; weak D call: TRBD2 (5 bases). V lost 7 bases, J lost 5 bases, and 12 bases lay in between. Per the germline V gene, CDR1 is SNHLY and CDR2 is FYNNEI. There are 12 residues in the CDR3. The CDR3 spells CASTDMGDEQYF. The CDR3 DNA reads TGTGCCAGCACTGACATGGGAGACGAGCAGTACTTC.

The chain joins TRBV18 to TRBJ1-2; D call uncertain. Germline CDR1 and CDR2: KGHSH and LQKENI. The CDR3 covers 15 residues. V lost 2 bases, J lost 5 bases, and 15 bases lay in between. CDR3: CASSPSRQAIYGYTF. In nucleotides, the CDR3 is TGTGCCAGCTCACCAAGCCGCCAGGCGATTTATGGCTACACCTTC.

This clone was observed a handful of times. The genes are TRBV10-3 and TRBJ2-7; D unresolved. This CDR3 contains 13 residues. CDR1 is ENHRY, CDR2 SYGVKD, per germline. Trimming took off 10 bases at V and 4 bases at J, with 17 bases between the two ends. CDR3 DNA: TGTGCCACCGAAGACCAGGATGAATACGAGCAGTACTTC. Its translation: CATEDQDEYEQYF.

The rearrangement uses TRBV7-7 and TRBJ2-1; 12 bases align to TRBD2. Germline assignment: CDR1 SSHAT and CDR2 FNYEAQ (reference sequence). V trimming: 5 bases; J trimming: 5 bases; junction bases outside the gene matches: 7. The length of the CDR3 is 16 residues. CDR3 coding DNA: TGTGCCAGCAGCCCGCGACTAGCGGGAGCCCACAATGAGCAGTTCTTC. Its translation: CASSPRLAGAHNEQFF.

The rearrangement links TRBV30 to TRBJ2-5, with D perhaps matching TRBD2 (6 bases). The CDR3 covers 15 residues. The V gene's germline CDR1 is GTSNPN and CDR2 SVGIG (reference sequence). V gave up 0 bases and J gave up 4 bases, with 15 bases separating them. The CDR3 sequence is CAWSVTGATVETQYF. DNA for the CDR3: TGTGCCTGGAGTGTAACGGGAGCAACTGTAGAGACCCAGTACTTC.

Comments on this clone: Other DNA sequences in the sample encode the same CDR3. This rearrangement joins TRBV6-5 to TRBJ2-7; maybe TRBD2 (6 bases). CDR1 is MNHEY, CDR2 SVGAGI, per germline. V lost 0 bases and J lost 2, with 8 bases in between. The CDR3 runs 14 residues. Here the CDR3 reads CASSYSREAYEQYF. The CDR3 coding sequence is TGTGCCAGCAGTTACTCTAGGGAGGCCTACGAGCAGTACTTC.

The chain links TRBV7-8 to TRBJ2-3; 8 bases are a match to TRBD2. The germline CDR1 and CDR2 sequences are SGHVS and FQNEAQ. Unmatched junction bases numbered 14, after V lost 5 bases and J lost 4 bases. The CDR3 spans 17 residues. The CDR3 coding sequence is TGTGCCAGCAGCCAATACGAAAGACTAGCGTCCTCAGATACGCAGTATTTT. Translation gives CASSQYERLASSDTQYF.

This clone was picked up one time. This chain joins TRBV9 and TRBJ2-7; D perhaps matches TRBD1 (6 bases). V lost 0 bases, J lost 3 bases, and 10 bases lay in between. The germline CDR1 and CDR2 sequences are SGDLS and YYNGEE. CDR3 size: 14 residues. The CDR3 reads CASSVGTEFYEQYF. DNA of the CDR3: TGTGCCAGCAGCGTAGGGACAGAATTCTACGAGCAGTACTTC. The full variable domain, with the rest looked up from reference TRBV9 and TRBJ2-7, is DSGVTQTPKHLITATGQRVTLRCSPRSGDLSVYWYQQSLDQGLQFLIQYYNGEERAKGNILERFSAQQFPDLHSELNLSSLELGDSALYFCASSVGTEFYEQYFGPGTRLTVT.

The chain carries TRBV14 and TRBJ2-7; 7 nucleotides agree with TRBD1. Germline CDR1 is SGHDN and CDR2 is FVKESK. The V gene end was trimmed by 1 base and the J gene end by 2 bases; junction bases not matched to a gene: 5. This CDR3 has 15 amino acids. The CDR3 region is CASSQVGDSPYEQYF. CDR3 nucleotide sequence: TGTGCCAGCAGCCAAGTGGGGGACAGCCCCTACGAGCAGTACTTC.

CDR3 protein: CASSITSGSIHNEQFF. As DNA, the CDR3 is TGCGCCAGCAGCATAACTAGCGGGAGCATTCACAATGAGCAGTTCTTC. V is TRBV5-1 and J is TRBJ2-1; 11 nucleotides line up with TRBD2. V lost 4 bases and J lost 5; bases outside the gene matches: 8. This CDR3 has 16 amino acids. Germline V gives CDR1 SGHRS, CDR2 YFSETQ.

The V gene is TRBV4-2, the J gene TRBJ2-3; D is undetermined. CDR3 size: 16 residues. The germline CDR1 and CDR2 sequences are LGHNA and YNFKEQ. V shed 2 bases and J shed 5 bases, with 17 bases lying between them. CDR3 amino acids: CASSQSRGRNGDTQYF. The CDR3 DNA reads as TGTGCCAGCAGCCAAAGTCGAGGCCGAAACGGAGATACGCAGTATTTT.

This rearrangement joins TRBV25-1 to TRBJ2-5; TRBD2 matches 12 bases. V gave up 4 bases and J gave up 7 bases; unmatched junction bases: 7. Per the germline V gene, CDR1 is MGHDK and CDR2 is SYGVNS. The length of the CDR3 is 15 residues. The CDR3 nucleotides read TGTGCCAGCAGTGGGCGACTAGCGGGGGAGGGGACCCAGTACTTC. Translation: CASSGRLAGEGTQYF. The variable domain in full, completed from reference TRBV25-1 and TRBJ2-5, reads EADIYQTPRYLVIGTGKKITLECSQTMGHDKMYWYQQDPGMELHLIHYSYGVNSTEKGDLSSESTVSRIRTEHFPLTLESARPSHTSQYLCASSGRLAGEGTQYFGPGTRLLVL.